A selection of T cell receptor beta chains follows, all from one sample in a study of Ad26.COV2.S vaccination and SARS-CoV-2 variants. Sequencing used immunoSEQ multiplex PCR; TCRdb keeps in-frame clones, though not all of them. The table shows more than 300,000 clones, with roughly 80% occurring only once. This sample comprised peripheral blood, obtained in a trial of Ad26.COV2.S vaccine versus placebo. These receptors all stem from a person aged 18-65 years who received the Ad26.COV2.S COVID-19 vaccine or a placebo. The CDR3 runs from the conserved cysteine through the conserved F or W. Fields, in order: clone size, J gene, D gene, V gene, CDR3 DNA, CDR3 protein. D genes are given only for firm matches. Clone size is not always given. Where it is, it says once, few, many or a class for expanded clones.

clone_size: -; j_call: TRBJ2-1; d_call: TRBD2; v_call: TRBV28; cdr3_nt: TGTGCCAGCAGTTTATTAGCGGGGGGGCGTAATGAGCAGTTCTTC; cdr3_aa: CASSLLAGGRNEQFF
clone_size: -; j_call: TRBJ2-6; d_call: -; v_call: TRBV29-1; cdr3_nt: TGCAGCGTTGTGGTAGTTGGGAAGGGGTCTGGGGCCAACGTCCTGACTTTC; cdr3_aa: CSVVVVGKGSGANVLTF
clone_size: once; j_call: TRBJ2-7; d_call: TRBD2; v_call: TRBV12-3/TRBV12-4; cdr3_nt: TGTGCCAGCAGCCTGGGGAGGGCCTACGAGCAGTACTTC; cdr3_aa: CASSLGRAYEQYF
clone_size: -; j_call: TRBJ1-2; d_call: -; v_call: TRBV11-2; cdr3_nt: TGTGCCAGCCGGCGGGACTCTGACTACTATTCCTATGCCACCTTC; cdr3_aa: CASRRDSDYYSYATF
clone_size: -; j_call: TRBJ2-2; d_call: -; v_call: TRBV28; cdr3_nt: TGTGCCAGCAGTACCCCCCGGGTTATAGTGAAAGGGTGGGACGGGGAGCTGTTTTTT; cdr3_aa: CASSTPRVIVKGWDGELFF
clone_size: few; j_call: TRBJ2-7; d_call: TRBD1; v_call: TRBV7-2; cdr3_nt: TGTGCCAGCAGCTTCCCGACAGGGACCTACGAGCAGTACTTC; cdr3_aa: CASSFPTGTYEQYF
clone_size: -; j_call: TRBJ2-2; d_call: -; v_call: TRBV6-5; cdr3_nt: TGTGCCAGTATTGGACTCCTAAACACCGGGGAGCTGTTTTTT; cdr3_aa: CASIGLLNTGELFF
clone_size: -; j_call: TRBJ1-4; d_call: -; v_call: TRBV5-8; cdr3_nt: TGTGCCAGCAGCCTCACCCGGGCGTATGAAAAACTGTTTTTT; cdr3_aa: CASSLTRAYEKLFF
clone_size: -; j_call: TRBJ1-1; d_call: -; v_call: TRBV2; cdr3_nt: TGTGCCAGCAAAAAACAGCCAGCAGTGAACACTGAAGCTTTCTTT; cdr3_aa: CASKKQPAVNTEAFF
clone_size: -; j_call: TRBJ2-7; d_call: TRBD2; v_call: TRBV18; cdr3_nt: TGTGCCAGCTCAGACTCCTGGGGGGGCGAGCAGTACTTC; cdr3_aa: CASSDSWGGEQYF
clone_size: -; j_call: TRBJ2-1; d_call: -; v_call: TRBV5-5; cdr3_nt: TGTGCCAGCAGCTTGGGACCATTCTGGGACAATGAGCAGTTCTTC; cdr3_aa: CASSLGPFWDNEQFF
clone_size: -; j_call: TRBJ1-1; d_call: -; v_call: TRBV7-9; cdr3_nt: TGTGCCAGCAGCTTTTCGGGGAGGTTGACTGAAGCTTTCTTT; cdr3_aa: CASSFSGRLTEAFF
clone_size: -; j_call: TRBJ1-5; d_call: TRBD1; v_call: TRBV19; cdr3_nt: TGTGCCAGTGTGGACAGGGGAGATCAGCCCCAGCATTTT; cdr3_aa: CASVDRGDQPQHF
clone_size: -; j_call: TRBJ2-3; d_call: -; v_call: TRBV6-5; cdr3_nt: TGTGCCAGCAATCACGCGATCACAGATACGCAGTATTTT; cdr3_aa: CASNHAITDTQYF
clone_size: -; j_call: TRBJ2-7; d_call: TRBD1; v_call: TRBV5-5; cdr3_nt: TGTGCCAGCAGCTCCTTGGACAGGGGGAGTTACGAGCAGTACTTC; cdr3_aa: CASSSLDRGSYEQYF
clone_size: -; j_call: TRBJ2-2; d_call: -; v_call: TRBV9; cdr3_nt: TGTGCCAGCAGCGTCGGGACGGGCAACACCGGGGAGCTGTTTTTT; cdr3_aa: CASSVGTGNTGELFF
clone_size: -; j_call: TRBJ1-6; d_call: -; v_call: TRBV18; cdr3_nt: TGTGCCAGCTCACCACAACAGGGCCTCTCTTCACCCCTCCACTTT; cdr3_aa: CASSPQQGLSSPLHF
clone_size: -; j_call: TRBJ2-6; d_call: -; v_call: TRBV6-5; cdr3_nt: TGTGCCATCAGGGGTAGTCAGATCGGCGTCCTGACTTTC; cdr3_aa: CAIRGSQIGVLTF
clone_size: -; j_call: TRBJ2-1; d_call: TRBD2; v_call: TRBV4-2; cdr3_nt: TGTGCCAGCAGCCAAGGGGGGGCCGGGACTAGCGGGGTTAGCTCCTACAATGAGCAGTTCTTC; cdr3_aa: CASSQGGAGTSGVSSYNEQFF